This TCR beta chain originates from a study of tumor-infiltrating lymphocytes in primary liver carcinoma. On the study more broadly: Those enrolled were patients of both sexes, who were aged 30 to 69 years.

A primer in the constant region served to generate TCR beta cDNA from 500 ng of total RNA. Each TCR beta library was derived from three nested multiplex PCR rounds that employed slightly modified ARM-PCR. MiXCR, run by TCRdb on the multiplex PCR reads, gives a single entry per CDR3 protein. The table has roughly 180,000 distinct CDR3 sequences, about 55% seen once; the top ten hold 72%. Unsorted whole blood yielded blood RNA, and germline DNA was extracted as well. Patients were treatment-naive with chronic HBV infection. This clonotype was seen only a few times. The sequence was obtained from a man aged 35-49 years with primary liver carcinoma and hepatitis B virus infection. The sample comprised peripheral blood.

For the CDR3, the DNA is TGTGCCAGCAGTTACTCCAACTCTGGGGCCAACGTCCTGACTTTC. Its protein product is CASSYSNSGANVLTF. The gene calls are TRBV6-5 and TRBJ2-6; no definite D call. Looked up from germline, CDR1 is MNHEY and CDR2 is SVGAGI. The length of the CDR3 is 15 residues. The ends were cut back, 0 bases at V and 0 bases at J, with 3 bases in the middle.